This T cell receptor (beta chain) derives from a study of identifying expanded T cells in peripheral blood. Study observations and caveats: Over around two and four weeks, about 15 and 19 clones changed, versus 1.2 between replicates. Across healthy donors, higher total template counts meant significantly greater roughly 2-week count variance.

CDR1 and CDR2 (germline): SEHNR, FQNEAQ (reference sequence). With V trimmed by 5 bases and J by 1 base, 6 bases remained unmatched. This CDR3 has 15 residues. During the collection period, no donor immune events like infections were recorded. Worth noting for this clone: The antigen is undetermined.

Here immunoSEQ multiplex PCR was the method, and the copy in TCRdb shows in-frame clones only, minus some. This sample has about 110,000 clones, with around 89% found just once. Material: blood. V gene TRBV7-9 combines with J gene TRBJ2-3, with 7 bases fitting TRBD2. This TCR was recovered from a person aged 18 to 75 in good health. CDR3 sequence (DNA): TGTGCCAGCAGCCCCAGCGGGGAGCGCACAGATACGCAGTATTTT. As protein: CASSPSGERTDTQYF.